This TCR beta chain was recovered during a study of CD8 T cells in ankylosing spondylitis. On this clonotype itself: Its antigen remains unknown.

Losses at the gene ends were 7 bases for V and 0 bases for J; bases not matched to a gene: 6. Germline-derived CDR1 and CDR2 are SNHLY and FYNNEI. The CDR3 contains 15 residues. A single record per CDR3 protein comes from TCRdb applying MiXCR to the 5' RACE reads. The sample gives around 770,000 distinct CDR3 sequences, around 20% of which show up once; around 19% is in the top ten. Findings of the study overall: The study identified a TCR beta motif of roughly eight highly homologous variants that appeared characteristic of ankylosing spondylitis blood.

The sequence was obtained from a male donor with ankylosing spondylitis. Source material: blood, either unsorted or a sorted T cell fraction (not recorded which). The rearrangement links TRBV2 to TRBJ2-1, with 7 positions matching TRBD2. The CDR3 is CASKNTSASYNEQFF. The DNA of the CDR3 is TGTGCCAGCAAAAACACTAGCGCCTCCTACAATGAGCAGTTCTTC. The whole variable domain, remainder taken from reference TRBV2 and TRBJ2-1, is EPEVTQTPSHQVTQMGQEVILRCVPISNHLYFYWYRQILGQKVEFLVSFYNNEISEKSEIFDDQFSVERPDGSNFTLKIRSTKLEDSAMYFCASKNTSASYNEQFFGPGTRLTVL.